These 14 T cell receptor beta chains share one sample of origin, sequenced in a study of cytotoxic CD8 clonotypes in ibrutinib-treated CLL. This table comes from immunoSEQ multiplex PCR, and its TCRdb copy is limited to in-frame clones, with some not included. Seen here are some 150,000 clones, roughly 80% observed once, and the top ten hold around 30%. This sample comprised PBMCs, obtained after 12 months of ibrutinib treatment. These receptors were taken from a human donor with chronic lymphocytic leukemia.

The V and J genes are TRBV4-1 and TRBJ2-3; D call uncertain. V was trimmed by 1 base and J by 3 bases, leaving 11 bases between them. Germline assignment: CDR1 MGHRA and CDR2 YSYEKL. The CDR3 is 15 residues long. CDR3 region: CASSQGEWLTDTQYF. The CDR3 nucleotides are TGCGCCAGCAGCCAAGGTGAATGGTTGACAGATACGCAGTATTTT.

The J gene is TRBJ2-7, the V gene TRBV11-2, with unresolved D. V shed 1 base and J shed 4 bases, with 5 bases lying between them. This CDR3 contains 12 residues. The germline V gene encodes CDR1 SGHAT and CDR2 FQNNGV. CDR3 sequence (DNA): TGTGCCAGCAGCTTAGTCGTATACGAGCAGTACTTC. It codes for CASSLVVYEQYF.

The chain links TRBV7-9 to TRBJ1-3; TRBD1 agrees at 7 bases. The CDR3 is 18 residues long. CDR1 is SEHNR and CDR2 is FQNEAQ in the germline V gene (reference sequence). V lost 11 bases, J lost 1 base, and 20 bases stayed unmatched. CDR3 in DNA: TGTGCCGGAAGTAGGGGGCTAGGACGAGAGTTGTCTGGAAACACCATATATTTT. It codes for CAGSRGLGRELSGNTIYF.

The chain recombines TRBV6-5 with TRBJ1-2; D ambiguous. Looked up from germline, CDR1 is MNHEY and CDR2 is SVGAGI. CDR3 size: 12 residues. V gave up 6 bases and J gave up 13 bases, with 18 bases separating them. The CDR3, as DNA: TGTGCCAGCAGCCGCAAAGAGGGAATAATCACCTTC. Its protein product is CASSRKEGIITF.

This chain links TRBV27 with TRBJ1-2; 8 nucleotides match TRBD1. The CDR3 spans 14 residues. Unmatched junction bases numbered 7, after V lost 2 bases and J lost 8 bases. CDR1 is MNHEY, CDR2 SMNVEV, per germline (reference sequence). The CDR3 here is CASSLTAGGLGYTF. CDR3 nucleotides: TGTGCCAGCAGTTTAACGGCAGGGGGCCTGGGCTACACCTTC.

This CDR3 reads CASSPRRDYTEAFF. DNA of the CDR3: TGTGCCAGCTCACCACGGCGGGATTACACTGAAGCTTTCTTT. This chain connects TRBV18 to TRBJ1-1; no clear D gene. This CDR3 spans 14 amino acids. The germline gives CDR1 KGHSH, CDR2 LQKENI. V shed 1 base and J shed 3 bases, with 9 bases lying between them.

V and J are TRBV7-9 and TRBJ2-5, with D possibly being TRBD2 (5 bases). The germline V gene has CDR1 SEHNR and CDR2 FQNEAQ (reference sequence). V was pared by 1 base and J by 2 bases, with 8 bases between. The CDR3 contains 14 residues. The CDR3 DNA sequence: TGTGCCAGCAGCTTAGTTCCGGGGCAAGAGACCCAGTACTTC. It codes for CASSLVPGQETQYF.

The rearrangement uses TRBV10-1 and TRBJ1-2, with D unclear. Trimming removed 8 bases from V and 1 base from J, with 14 bases in between. CDR3 length equals 14 residues. Germline CDR1 is WNHNN and CDR2 is SYGVQD (reference sequence). The CDR3 DNA reads as TGCGCCAGCGGTAAATACGGGGATAACTATGGCTACACCTTC. Its protein is CASGKYGDNYGYTF.

This clone was seen a few times. V is TRBV27 and J is TRBJ2-7; the match to TRBD2 covers 8 bases. CDR1 and CDR2 (germline): MNHEY, SMNVEV (reference sequence). J gave up 7 bases and V 5 bases, and 16 bases lay outside the gene matches. CDR3 length equals 16 residues. CDR3 DNA: TGTGCCAGCAGTACCCTTCCGGGACTAGTCCCCTGGGAGCAGTACTTC. This encodes CASSTLPGLVPWEQYF.

This clone was seen once. This chain links TRBV28 with TRBJ2-7; D may correspond to TRBD1 or TRBD2 (5 bases each). Trimming took off 4 bases at V and 4 bases at J, with 8 bases between the two ends. This CDR3 is built from 12 residues. Germline CDR1 is MDHEN and CDR2 is SYDVKM. The CDR3 nucleotides are TGTGCCAGCAGTTCGGGGCTGTACGAGCAGTACTTC. It yields the protein CASSSGLYEQYF.

This chain uses TRBV7-9 with TRBJ2-3; perhaps TRBD2 as D (7 bases). Germline values: CDR1 SEHNR, CDR2 FQNEAQ (reference sequence). Trimming cost V 5 bases and J 1 base, with 16 bases left between them. This CDR3 has 16 residues. CDR3 in amino acids: CASSDFMGGRTDTQYF. In nucleotides, the CDR3 is TGTGCCAGCAGCGATTTTATGGGGGGGCGCACAGATACGCAGTATTTT.

This chain connects TRBV15 to TRBJ1-2; 7 nucleotides line up with TRBD1. The CDR3 has 14 amino acids. Per germline, CDR1 LNHNV and CDR2 YYDKDF (reference sequence). The ends lost 0 bases at V and 5 bases at J; junction bases unmatched: 3. The chain's CDR3 is CATSRDLQGYGYTF. The CDR3 region has the DNA TGTGCCACCAGCAGAGATCTACAGGGGTATGGCTACACCTTC.

The chain is built from TRBV28 and TRBJ1-2; 7 nucleotides match TRBD1. V shed 4 bases and J 8 bases; nucleotides not matched to a gene: 7. The CDR3 totals 13 residues. The V gene's germline CDR1 is MDHEN and CDR2 SYDVKM. This chain's CDR3 is CASSSIGGYGYTF. CDR3 sequence (DNA): TGTGCCAGCAGTTCGATAGGGGGCTACGGCTACACCTTC.

The gene calls are TRBV18 and TRBJ1-1; D unresolved. V lost 3 bases to trimming and J lost 3 bases, with 14 bases between them. The CDR3 has 15 amino acids. Germline V gene lookup returns CDR1 KGHSH and CDR2 LQKENI. The CDR3 DNA reads TGTGCCAGCTCACCCCCGGTAGGAGGGCACACTGAAGCTTTCTTT. Translated, it gives CASSPPVGGHTEAFF.